The 9 T cell receptor beta chains reported below all come from one sample, sequenced in a study of blood T cell repertoires in COVID-19. Measured with immunoSEQ multiplex PCR; TCRdb has only the in-frame clones, and not every one. The sample yields some 190,000 clones, approximately 85% seen once. Specimen: peripheral blood. The receptors stem from a woman in her fifties or sixties with acute or convalescent COVID-19.

The sample holds one count of this clone. The J gene is TRBJ2-1, the V gene TRBV19; D may be TRBD2 (6 bases). Deletions cut 0 bases from V and 10 bases from J, with 13 bases between. Germline V lookup: CDR1 LNHDA, CDR2 SQIVND (reference sequence). CDR3 size: 14 residues. CDR3 DNA sequence: TGTGCCAGTAGTATAGATAGTACTAGCAGGGAGCAGTTCTTC. Translating gives CASSIDSTSREQFF.

The J gene is TRBJ2-7, the V gene TRBV19, with 7 positions matching TRBD1. V was clipped by 6 bases and J by 0 bases; unmatched bases: 14. The CDR3 contains 17 residues. CDR1 is LNHDA and CDR2 is SQIVND in the germline V gene (reference sequence). The CDR3 DNA sequence: TGTGCCAGTAGGCCCTCCCTCCGGGACAGTATCTCCTACGAGCAGTACGTC. It codes for CASRPSLRDSISYEQYV.

This rearrangement joins TRBV25-1 to TRBJ2-7, with a tentative D call TRBD2 (5 bases). The CDR3 sequence is 13 residues long. The V gene lost 3 bases and the J gene lost 1 base, with 7 bases spanning the gap. Germline V lookup: CDR1 MGHDK, CDR2 SYGVNS. The CDR3 DNA reads as TGTGCCAGCAGTGAGCGAGGGTCCTACGAGCAGTACGTC. Translating it yields CASSERGSYEQYV.

CDR3 bases: TGTGCCAGCAGTCCCACAGGGGGCCCCCACAATGAGCAGTTCTTC. It encodes CASSPTGGPHNEQFF. The chain recombines TRBV6-5 with TRBJ2-1, with TRBD1 matching 9 bases. This CDR3 spans 15 amino acids. Germline CDR1 MNHEY, CDR2 SVGAGI. Germline trimming cut 5 bases from V and 5 bases from J; bases unmatched to any gene: 7.

The V call is TRBV5-1, the J call TRBJ1-1; 10 bases are shared with TRBD1. Germline V gives CDR1 SGHRS, CDR2 YFSETQ. J gave up 1 base and V 4 bases, and 4 bases lay outside the gene matches. The CDR3 contains 15 residues. In DNA, the CDR3 is TGCGCCAGCAGCGGACAGGGGGTGGAGAACACTGAAGCTTTCTTT. Its translation: CASSGQGVENTEAFF.

The chain joins TRBV30 to TRBJ2-1, with 12 bases fitting TRBD2. Losses at the gene ends were 3 bases for V and 10 bases for J; bases not matched to a gene: 7. The length of the CDR3 is 14 residues. CDR1 is GTSNPN and CDR2 is SVGIG in the germline V gene (reference sequence). CDR3 bases: TGTGCCTGGAGCCTAGCGGGAGGGCCCAGGGAGCAGTTCTTC. Its protein product is CAWSLAGGPREQFF. Filled out from reference TRBV30 and TRBJ2-1, the complete variable domain reads SQTIHQWPATLVQPVGSPLSLECTVEGTSNPNLYWYRQAAGRGLQLLFYSVGIGQISSEVPQNLSASRPQDRQFILSSKKLLLSDSGFYLCAWSLAGGPREQFFGPGTRLTVL.

The rearrangement links TRBV18 to TRBJ2-7, with a tentative D call TRBD1 (5 bases). The CDR3 has 14 residues. Looked up from germline, CDR1 is KGHSH and CDR2 is LQKENI. V dropped 2 bases and J dropped 4 bases, with 12 bases sitting between them. DNA of the CDR3: TGTGCCAGCTCACCATATGACAGCCAATACGAGCAGTACTTC. It is translated as CASSPYDSQYEQYF.

The J gene is TRBJ2-4, the V gene TRBV5-1, with D perhaps matching TRBD1 (6 bases). The CDR3 runs 15 residues. Germline V gives CDR1 SGHRS, CDR2 YFSETQ. V lost 4 bases to trimming and J lost 3 bases, with 14 bases between them. The CDR3, as DNA: TGCGCCAGCAGCCAGAACAGGGATGTCAAAAACATTCAGTACTTC. Protein product: CASSQNRDVKNIQYF.

The chain joins TRBV6-5 to TRBJ1-1, with 9 bases fitting TRBD1. Trimming cost V 5 bases and J 6 bases; bases outside gene matches: 7. The CDR3 contains 14 residues. Germline CDR1 and CDR2: MNHEY and SVGAGI. CDR3 amino acids: CASSHRDREAEAFF. The DNA of the CDR3 is TGTGCCAGCAGTCACCGGGACAGGGAGGCTGAAGCTTTCTTT.